The TCR beta chain described here comes from a study of T cells in tumors after PD-1 blockade. The data were produced by immunoSEQ multiplex PCR, yet TCRdb's version contains in-frame clones alone and is incomplete. The sample has 60,000 or so clones; roughly 77% are singletons. V was shortened by 3 bases and J by 1 base, with 13 bases between the two germline ends. The V gene's germline CDR1 is ENHRY and CDR2 SYGVKD. The CDR3 spans 16 residues. Specimen: PBMCs, collected before anti-PD-1 treatment. The V and J genes are TRBV10-3 and TRBJ1-3; D perhaps matches TRBD1 (5 bases). The receptor was derived from a human donor with basal cell carcinoma. CDR3 DNA sequence: TGTGCCATCAGTGAACCCGCAGGGTTTTCTGGAAACACCATATATTTT. The encoded protein is CAISEPAGFSGNTIYF.